Following are 4 T cell receptor beta chains from one sample sequenced in a study of control samples from healthy donors and cancer patients (dated by TCRdb to the early 2020s). The library was prepared using the immunoSEQ multiplex PCR assay. TCRdb took over this immuneACCESS table, retaining in-frame rearrangements with V and J assigned. Such tables are incomplete; in checked studies, under half of the missing clones stem from an unresolved V gene, and the remainder is unexplained. Here the sample has approximately 50,000 clones; approximately 87% occur a single time. Of the sample, about 13% falls within the top ten clones. Sequencing input: PBMCs. Receptors were obtained from a woman between 55 and 75 years old with lung cancer.

With regard to this clone: This same CDR3 is encoded by further DNA sequences in the sample. The V gene is TRBV15, the J gene TRBJ1-2, with 8 bases identical to TRBD1. Germline CDR1 LNHNV, CDR2 YYDKDF (reference sequence). Germline trimming cut 5 bases from V and 8 bases from J; bases unmatched to any gene: 7. This CDR3 contains 13 residues. CDR3 loop: CATSPRTGKGYTF. In nucleotides, the CDR3 is TGTGCCACCAGCCCGCGGACAGGGAAGGGCTACACCTTC.

V is TRBV29-1 and J is TRBJ2-4; D perhaps matches TRBD2 (6 bases). Per the germline V gene, CDR1 is SQVTM and CDR2 is ANQGSEA. The CDR3 covers 12 residues. V dropped 2 bases and J dropped 5 bases, with 7 bases sitting between them. The CDR3 region is CSVESGENIQYF. The CDR3 nucleotides are TGCAGCGTTGAATCGGGGGAAAACATTCAGTACTTC.

The chain combines TRBV5-1 with TRBJ1-3; maybe TRBD1 (6 bases). The CDR3 covers 17 residues. The germline V gene has CDR1 SGHRS and CDR2 YFSETQ. Trimming stripped 5 bases from V and 0 bases from J, with 18 bases between. CDR3 sequence: CASRPGDNLSSGNTIYF. As DNA, the CDR3 is TGCGCCAGCAGGCCCGGGGACAACTTGAGCTCTGGAAACACCATATATTTT.

This sequence joins TRBV4-2 and TRBJ1-1, with D possibly being TRBD1 (5 bases). Germline CDR1 reads LGHNA; CDR2 reads YNFKEQ. CDR3 length: 11 amino acids. V was shortened by 7 bases and J by 10 bases, with 13 bases between the two germline ends. The CDR3 loop is CASTADGGAFF. The CDR3 nucleotides are TGTGCCAGCACCGCAGATGGGGGAGCTTTCTTT.